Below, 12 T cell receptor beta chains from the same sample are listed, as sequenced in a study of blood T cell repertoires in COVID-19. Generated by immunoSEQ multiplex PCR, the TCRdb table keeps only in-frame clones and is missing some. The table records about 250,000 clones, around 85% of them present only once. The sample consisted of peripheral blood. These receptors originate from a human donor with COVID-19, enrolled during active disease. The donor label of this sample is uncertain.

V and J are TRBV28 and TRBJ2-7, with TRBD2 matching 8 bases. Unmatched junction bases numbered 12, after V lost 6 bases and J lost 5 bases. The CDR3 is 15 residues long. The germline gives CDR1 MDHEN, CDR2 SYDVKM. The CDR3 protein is CASRAGGGIVNEQYF. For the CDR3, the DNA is TGTGCCAGCAGAGCCGGGGGGGGGATAGTGAACGAGCAGTACTTC.

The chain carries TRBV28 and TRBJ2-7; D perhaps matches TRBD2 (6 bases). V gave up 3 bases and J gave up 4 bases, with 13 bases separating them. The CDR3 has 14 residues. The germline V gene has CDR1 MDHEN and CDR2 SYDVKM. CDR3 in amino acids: CASSFYGSRYEQYF. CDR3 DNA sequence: TGTGCCAGCAGTTTTTACGGGAGTAGATACGAGCAGTACTTC.

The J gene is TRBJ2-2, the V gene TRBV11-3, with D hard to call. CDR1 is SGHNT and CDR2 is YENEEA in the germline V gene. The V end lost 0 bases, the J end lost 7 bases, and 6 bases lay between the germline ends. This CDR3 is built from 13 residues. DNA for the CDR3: TGTGCCAGCAGCTTAGATCCCCACGGGGAGCTGTTTTTT. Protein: CASSLDPHGELFF.

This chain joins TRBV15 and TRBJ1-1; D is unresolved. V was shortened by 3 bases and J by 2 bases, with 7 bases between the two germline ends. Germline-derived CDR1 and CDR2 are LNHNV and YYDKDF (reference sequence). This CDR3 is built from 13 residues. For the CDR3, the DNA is TGTGCCACCAGCAGGGGCGAAAACACTGAAGCTTTCTTT. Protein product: CATSRGENTEAFF.

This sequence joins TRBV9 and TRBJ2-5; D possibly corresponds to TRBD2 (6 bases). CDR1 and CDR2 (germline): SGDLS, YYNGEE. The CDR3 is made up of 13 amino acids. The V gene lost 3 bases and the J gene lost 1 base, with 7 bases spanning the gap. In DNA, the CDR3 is TGTGCCAGCAGCGCCGGGAGCCAAGAGACCCAGTACTTC. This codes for CASSAGSQETQYF.

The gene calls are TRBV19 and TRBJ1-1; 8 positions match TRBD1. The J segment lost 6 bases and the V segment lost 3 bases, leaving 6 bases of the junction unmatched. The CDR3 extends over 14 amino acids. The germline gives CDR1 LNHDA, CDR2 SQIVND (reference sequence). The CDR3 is CASSMDRVRPEAFF. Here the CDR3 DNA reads TGTGCCAGTAGTATGGACAGGGTTCGACCTGAAGCTTTCTTT. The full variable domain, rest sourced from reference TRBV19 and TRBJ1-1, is DGGITQSPKYLFRKEGQNVTLSCEQNLNHDAMYWYRQDPGQGLRLIYYSQIVNDFQKGDIAEGYSVSREKKESFPLTVTSAQKNPTAFYLCASSMDRVRPEAFFGQGTRLTVV.

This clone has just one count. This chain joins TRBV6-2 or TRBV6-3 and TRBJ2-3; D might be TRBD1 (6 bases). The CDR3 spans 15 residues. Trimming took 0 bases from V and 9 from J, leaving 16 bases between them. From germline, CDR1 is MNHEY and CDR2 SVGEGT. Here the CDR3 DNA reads TGTGCCAGCAGTTACTCGACAGGCAGTCATGCGACGCAGTATTTT. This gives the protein CASSYSTGSHATQYF.

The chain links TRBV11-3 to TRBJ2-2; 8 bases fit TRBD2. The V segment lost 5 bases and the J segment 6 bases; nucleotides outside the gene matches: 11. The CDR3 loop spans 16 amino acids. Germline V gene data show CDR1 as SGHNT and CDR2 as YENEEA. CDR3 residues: CASSPTGTSRPGELFF. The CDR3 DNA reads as TGTGCCAGCAGCCCAACCGGGACTAGTAGGCCCGGGGAGCTGTTTTTT.

The CDR3 coding sequence is TGTGCCAGCTCACCGACGACAGTACAACAAGAGACCCAGTACTTC. This gives the protein CASSPTTVQQETQYF. The V and J genes are TRBV18 and TRBJ2-5, with TRBD1 as a possible D gene (5 bases). The V end lost 3 bases, the J end lost 2 bases, and 13 bases lay between the germline ends. CDR3 length: 15 amino acids. Looked up from germline, CDR1 is KGHSH and CDR2 is LQKENI.

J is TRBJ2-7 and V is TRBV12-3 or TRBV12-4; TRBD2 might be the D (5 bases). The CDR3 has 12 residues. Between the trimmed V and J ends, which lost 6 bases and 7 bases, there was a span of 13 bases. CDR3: CASSPGLLEQYF. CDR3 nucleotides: TGTGCCAGCAGCCCTGGACTCCTTGAGCAGTACTTC.

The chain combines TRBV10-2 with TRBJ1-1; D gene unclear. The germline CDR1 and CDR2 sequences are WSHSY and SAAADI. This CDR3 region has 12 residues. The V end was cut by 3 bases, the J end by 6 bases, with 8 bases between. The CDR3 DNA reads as TGCGCCAGCAGTGAATATTTCGCTGAAGCTTTCTTT. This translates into CASSEYFAEAFF.

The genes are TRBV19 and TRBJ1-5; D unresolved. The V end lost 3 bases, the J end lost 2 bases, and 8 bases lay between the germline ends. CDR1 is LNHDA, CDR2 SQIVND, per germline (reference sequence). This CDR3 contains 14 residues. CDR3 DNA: TGTGCCAGTAGTATCTTTGCAGGCAATCAGCCCCAGCATTTT. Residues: CASSIFAGNQPQHF.